This record looks at one T cell receptor beta chain sequence and its context. The antigen is unknown. The sample belongs to a study of Ad26.COV2.S vaccination and SARS-CoV-2 variants. Turning to the study itself: The trial was COV1001 and the donor's arm was Ad26.COV2.S. Recipients of Ad26.COV2.S got it intramuscularly, once or twice 56 days apart.

Germline CDR1 SGHRS, CDR2 YFSETQ. The CDR3 totals 11 residues. V lost 2 bases, J lost 6 bases, and 6 bases lay in between. Clones were sequenced by immunoSEQ multiplex PCR, and TCRdb holds only the in-frame ones, with some missing. The repertoire holds about 250,000 clones, with around 90% as singletons. Treatment meaning: 15 to 20 received Ad26.COV2.S at low or high dose, single or two shots; 5 received placebo; per-sample allocation not given. The investigators took samples on day 63 after the first vaccine or placebo injection. Study results and limitations: Breadth and depth estimates from TCRs may understate total T cell responses. Marked by substantial breadth, spike-specific CD8+ and CD4+ T cell responses were reportedly seen after vaccination.

Specimen: peripheral blood, collected in a trial of Ad26.COV2.S vaccine versus placebo. This TCR came from a person between 18 and 59 years old who received the Ad26.COV2.S COVID-19 vaccine or a placebo. The chain recombines TRBV5-1 with TRBJ2-7; D gene uncertain. The CDR3 loop reads CASSFGAEQYF. The DNA of the CDR3 is TGCGCCAGCAGCTTTGGCGCCGAGCAGTACTTC. Together with reference TRBV5-1 and TRBJ2-7, the CDR3 gives the full variable domain: KAGVTQTPRYLIKTRGQQVTLSCSPISGHRSVSWYQQTPGQGLQFLFEYFSETQRNKGNFPGRFSGRQFSNSRSEMNVSTLELGDSALYLCASSFGAEQYFGPGTRLTVT.